Below are 12 T cell receptor beta chains sequenced from a single sample in a study of T cells in Graves' hyperthyroidism and ophthalmopathy. TCR beta CDR3 regions were amplified from RNA. First-round RT-PCR with HTBI primers amplified the TCR CDR3 region. TCRdb used MiXCR to reprocess the multiplex PCR reads, holding one entry per CDR3 protein. The table lists around 600,000 distinct CDR3 sequences, 14% of them singletons. Material for sequencing was blood. These receptors originate from a young woman with Graves' ophthalmopathy.

Only a few counts were recorded for this clonotype. This chain links TRBV7-3 with TRBJ2-2, with 14 bases that match TRBD2. The germline CDR1 and CDR2 sequences are SGHTA and FQGTGA. Trimming removed 4 bases from V and 6 bases from J; junction bases left unmatched: 7. CDR3 length equals 17 residues. DNA for the CDR3: TGTGCCAGCAGCTCCCCAAAGGGACTAGCGGGAGCCGGGGAGCTGTTTTTT. Translated, it gives CASSSPKGLAGAGELFF.

This clonotype was detected many times. The chain joins TRBV4-2 to TRBJ1-2; D perhaps matches TRBD1 (6 bases). This CDR3 is built from 16 residues. V was pared by 1 base and J by 1 base, with 13 bases between. Germline-derived CDR1 and CDR2 are LGHNA and YNFKEQ. The CDR3 protein is CASSQALDSFNYGYTF. For the CDR3, the DNA is TGTGCCAGCAGCCAAGCGCTGGACAGCTTTAACTATGGCTACACCTTC.

This clonotype appeared many times. The chain carries TRBV15 and TRBJ1-5, with 7 bases aligning to TRBD1. Germline V CDR1 and CDR2: LNHNV, YYDKDF (reference sequence). The ends lost 0 bases at V and 1 base at J; junction bases unmatched: 12. The CDR3 has 19 amino acids. The CDR3 bases are TGTGCCACCAGCAGAGATCAGGGGGATACCCCTTGGAGCAATCAGCCCCAGCATTTT. This translates into CATSRDQGDTPWSNQPQHF.

As for this clonotype: Mismatch with germline at one junction end may stem from a read error. The chain uses TRBV7-7 and TRBJ2-5; D might be TRBD2 (8 bases). CDR1 is SSHAT, CDR2 FNYEAQ, per germline (reference sequence). The CDR3 spans 16 residues. The CDR3 nucleotides read TGTGCTAGCAGCTCCCGGGGGGGACAGAACCAAGAGACCCAGTACTTC. It is translated as CASSSRGGQNQETQYF.

There are many counts of this clonotype. The chain employs TRBV14 and TRBJ1-2, with TRBD1 matching 8 bases. Trimming at V came to 1 base and at J to 7 bases, leaving 11 bases not matched to a gene. This CDR3 contains 16 residues. In germline, CDR1 is SGHDN, CDR2 FVKESK. The CDR3 DNA is TGTGCCAGCAGCCAAGCCCGACAGGGGTGGGACCTTGGCTACACCTTC. Protein sequence: CASSQARQGWDLGYTF.

This clonotype was counted ten times or more. The genes are TRBV7-9 and TRBJ1-4, with TRBD1 as a possible D gene (6 bases). Germline CDR1 is SEHNR and CDR2 is FQNEAQ (reference sequence). V gave up 4 bases and J gave up 4 bases, with 10 bases separating them. The CDR3 has 14 residues. In DNA, the CDR3 is TGTGCCAGCAGCTCTTCGGACAGTAATGAAAAACTGTTTTTT. Translated, it gives CASSSSDSNEKLFF. The full variable domain, in which reference TRBV7-9 and TRBJ1-4 provide the parts outside the CDR3, is DTGVSQNPRHKITKRGQNVTFRCDPISEHNRLYWYRQTLGQGPEFLTYFQNEAQLEKSRLLSDRFSAERPKGSFSTLEIQRTEQGDSAMYLCASSSSDSNEKLFFGSGTQLSVL.

The J gene is TRBJ2-6, the V gene TRBV28, with 7 bases matching TRBD2. The germline CDR1 and CDR2 sequences are MDHEN and SYDVKM. The CDR3 runs to 19 residues. After removal of 6 bases from V and 0 bases from J, the junction contained 14 bases not matched to a gene. In DNA form, the CDR3 reads TGTGCCAGCAGCTCCTGGGGGGGTGGAGTCATCTCTGGGGCCAACGTCCTGACTTTC. Its translation: CASSSWGGGVISGANVLTF.

In this sample, this clonotype turned up many times. The rearrangement links TRBV11-2 to TRBJ2-1; 7 bases align to TRBD1. The CDR3 sequence is 16 residues long. The germline gives CDR1 SGHAT, CDR2 FQNNGV. The ends lost 1 base at V and 1 base at J; junction bases unmatched: 4. CDR3 loop: CASSLGAGGSYNEQFF. The CDR3 DNA follows: TGTGCCAGCAGCTTAGGGGCAGGGGGTTCCTACAATGAGCAGTTCTTC.

This clonotype has only a few counts. The CDR3 bases are TGCAGCGTTGCGCCCGGGCCGGGCACTGAAGCTTTCTTT. This encodes CSVAPGPGTEAFF. V is TRBV29-1 and J is TRBJ1-1; D uncertain. Germline lookup yields CDR1 SQVTM and CDR2 ANQGSEA. The CDR3 loop spans 13 amino acids. V was shortened by 4 bases and J by 4 bases, with 13 bases between the two germline ends.

The J gene is TRBJ2-7, the V gene TRBV19, with TRBD1 matching 12 bases. Germline loops: CDR1 LNHDA, CDR2 SQIVND (reference sequence). Losses at the gene ends were 6 bases for V and 4 bases for J; bases not matched to a gene: 10. The CDR3 covers 16 residues. The CDR3 sequence is CASRGQGATSRYEQYF. The CDR3 region has the DNA TGTGCCAGTAGGGGACAGGGGGCGACTTCGAGGTACGAGCAGTACTTC.

The sample holds many counts of this clonotype. The chain employs TRBV6-2 or TRBV6-3 and TRBJ2-3, with TRBD2 identical over 9 bases. CDR1 is MNHEY, CDR2 SVGEGT, per germline. After removal of 6 bases from V and 0 bases from J, the junction contained 16 bases not matched to a gene. This CDR3 spans 19 amino acids. The DNA of the CDR3 is TGTGCCAGCAGCCCTGGACGTAGCGGGAGCACCATTAGCACAGATACGCAGTATTTT. Translation gives CASSPGRSGSTISTDTQYF.

Worth noting for this clonotype: A much larger clone differs by one base, so this may be a read error. The J gene is TRBJ2-5, the V gene TRBV19; D unclear. Trimming shortened V by 5 bases and J by 2 bases, and 15 bases separated the two germline ends. This CDR3 region has 15 residues. Looked up from germline, CDR1 is LNHDA and CDR2 is SQIVND (reference sequence). Written as DNA, the CDR3 is TGTGCCAGTAGTGCGCACCGGGCCCTACAAGAGACCCAGTACTTC. Encoded protein: CASSAHRALQETQYF. The whole variable domain, remainder taken from reference TRBV19 and TRBJ2-5, is DGGITQSPKYLFRKEGQNVTLSCEQNLNHDAMYWYRQDPGQGLRLIYYSQIVNDFQKGDIAEGYSVSREKKESFPLTVTSAQKNPTAFYLCASSAHRALQETQYFGPGTRLLVL.